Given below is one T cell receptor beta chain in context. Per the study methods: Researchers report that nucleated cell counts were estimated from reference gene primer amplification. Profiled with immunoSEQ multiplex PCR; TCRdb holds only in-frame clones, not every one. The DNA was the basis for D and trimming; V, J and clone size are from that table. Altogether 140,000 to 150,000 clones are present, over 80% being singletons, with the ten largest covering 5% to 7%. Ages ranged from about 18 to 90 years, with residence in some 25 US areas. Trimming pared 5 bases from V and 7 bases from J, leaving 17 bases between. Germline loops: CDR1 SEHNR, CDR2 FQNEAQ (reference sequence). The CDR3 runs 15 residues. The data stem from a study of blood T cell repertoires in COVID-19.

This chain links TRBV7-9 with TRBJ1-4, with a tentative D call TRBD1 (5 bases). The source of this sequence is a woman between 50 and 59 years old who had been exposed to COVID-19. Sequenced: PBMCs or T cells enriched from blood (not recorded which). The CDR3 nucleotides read TGTGCCAGCAGCCCTAGCGGGACTTTGGGTGAAAAACTGTTTTTT. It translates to CASSPSGTLGEKLFF.